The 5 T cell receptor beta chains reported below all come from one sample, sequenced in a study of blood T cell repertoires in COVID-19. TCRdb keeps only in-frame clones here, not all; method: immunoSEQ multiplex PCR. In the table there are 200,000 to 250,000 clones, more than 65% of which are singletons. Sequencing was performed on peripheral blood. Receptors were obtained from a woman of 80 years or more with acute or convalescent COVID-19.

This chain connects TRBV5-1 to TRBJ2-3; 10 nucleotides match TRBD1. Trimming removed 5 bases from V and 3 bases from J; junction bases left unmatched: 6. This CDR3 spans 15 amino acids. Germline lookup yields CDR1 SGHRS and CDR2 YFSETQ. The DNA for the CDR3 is TGCGCCAGCAGAGTATCGGGACAGGGGACAGATACGCAGTATTTT. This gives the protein CASRVSGQGTDTQYF. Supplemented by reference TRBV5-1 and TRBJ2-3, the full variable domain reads KAGVTQTPRYLIKTRGQQVTLSCSPISGHRSVSWYQQTPGQGLQFLFEYFSETQRNKGNFPGRFSGRQFSNSRSEMNVSTLELGDSALYLCASRVSGQGTDTQYFGPGTRLTVL.

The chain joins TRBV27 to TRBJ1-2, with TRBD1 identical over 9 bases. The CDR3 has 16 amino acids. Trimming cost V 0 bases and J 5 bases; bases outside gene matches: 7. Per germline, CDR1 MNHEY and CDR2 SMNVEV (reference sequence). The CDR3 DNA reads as TGTGCCAGCAGTTTATCGACCGGGACAGGGCGGTATGGCTACACCTTC. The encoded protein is CASSLSTGTGRYGYTF.

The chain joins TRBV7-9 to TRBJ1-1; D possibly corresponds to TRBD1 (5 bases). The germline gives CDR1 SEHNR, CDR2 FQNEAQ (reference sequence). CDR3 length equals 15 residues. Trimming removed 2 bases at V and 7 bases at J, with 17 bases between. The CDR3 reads CASSLLGGTLGEAFF. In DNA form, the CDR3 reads TGTGCCAGCAGCTTATTGGGGGGGACCCTTGGTGAAGCTTTCTTT.

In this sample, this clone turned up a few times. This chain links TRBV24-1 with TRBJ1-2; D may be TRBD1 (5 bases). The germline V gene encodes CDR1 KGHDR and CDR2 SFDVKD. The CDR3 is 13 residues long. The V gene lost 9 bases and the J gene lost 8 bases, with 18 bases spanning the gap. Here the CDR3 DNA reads TGTGCCACCGGGGGGGACTCTCGTGGCGGCTACACCTTC. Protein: CATGGDSRGGYTF.

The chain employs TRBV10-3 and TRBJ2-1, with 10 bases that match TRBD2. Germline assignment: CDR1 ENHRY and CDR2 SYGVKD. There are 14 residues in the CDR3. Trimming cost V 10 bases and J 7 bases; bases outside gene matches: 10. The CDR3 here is CASKRGGLSNEQFF. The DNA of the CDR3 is TGTGCCAGTAAGCGGGGGGGACTTTCAAATGAGCAGTTCTTC.